This T cell receptor (beta chain) was captured in a study of shared clonotypes between healthy human individuals. Whole-study context: Participating donors consisted of a couple of women and a few men aged 18 to 49.

Each PCR replicate run on unsorted PBMC took in 250 to 350 ng DNA, about 29,000 T cell genomes. Profiling relied on immunoSEQ multiplex PCR, and the TCRdb table lists in-frame clones only, not all of them. The sample carries about 490,000 clones, around 80% recorded once. The CDR3 has 14 residues. The trim removed 6 bases at V and 6 bases at J, leaving 3 bases unmatched. Looked up from germline, CDR1 is MNHEY and CDR2 is SMNVEV (reference sequence). This TCR derives from a woman aged 35 to 49 in good health. Some clones in this sample may be carry-over from other donors' samples. Sequenced sample: PBMCs. The V gene is TRBV27, the J gene TRBJ2-3; 13 nucleotides agree with TRBD2. The CDR3 region is CASRGLAGADTQYF. The DNA of the CDR3 is TGTGCCAGCAGAGGACTAGCGGGAGCCGATACGCAGTATTTT.